This TCR beta chain was identified in a study of patients with pleural tuberculosis. TCRdb independently ran MiXCR on the reads; one entry per CDR3 protein. The sample carries around 50,000 distinct CDR3 sequences, under 8.5% recorded once. Germline V gene sequence: CDR1 SGHRS, CDR2 YFSETQ. This CDR3 is built from 15 residues. V lost 4 bases to trimming and J lost 1 base, with 14 bases between them. This chain connects TRBV5-1 to TRBJ1-2; D not resolved. This sequence originates from a human donor with pleural tuberculosis. The chain's CDR3 is CASSLEPEGNYGYTF. CDR3 DNA sequence: TGCGCCAGCAGCCTAGAACCGGAAGGTAACTATGGCTACACCTTC.